Below, one TCR beta chain is given with its context. Its matching antigen is unknown. The data originate from a study of shared clonotypes between healthy human individuals. Selected positively for CCR7 and CD45RO-negative, naive CD8 cells excluded terminally differentiated effector memory CD45RA+ cells. The material for each subset, its genomic DNA, was split evenly across several immunoSEQ plates. Generated by immunoSEQ multiplex PCR, the TCRdb table keeps only in-frame clones and is missing some. The data show around 2,000,000 clones, roughly 95% seen once. The CDR3 sequence is 16 residues long. CDR1 and CDR2 (germline): LGHNA, YSLEER. The V gene lost 0 bases and the J gene lost 2 bases, with 12 bases spanning the gap. Study-level points and caveats: The study generally estimated greater richness for naive than memory subsets. Shared clonotypes: about 4.6% naive CD4, approximately 3.4% naive CD8, 2.3% memory CD4, 0.35% to 0.5% memory CD8.

This receptor was obtained from a man aged 18-30 years in good health. V usage is TRBV4-3 and J usage is TRBJ2-3; perhaps TRBD1 as D (6 bases). The source material was naive CD8+ T cells sorted from blood. The CDR3 region is CASSQDWDTYTDTQYF. DNA of the CDR3: TGCGCCAGCAGCCAAGATTGGGACACCTACACAGATACGCAGTATTTT.